The rows below give T cell receptor beta chains drawn from one sample of a study of cytomegalovirus exposure and HLA in healthy donors. Assay used: immunoSEQ multiplex PCR; TCRdb lists only in-frame clones, some missing. The data show around 68,000 clones, over 75% seen once. Material: PBMCs. Receptors originate from a female donor in good health and CMV-seronegative. Each CDR3 is given with its conserved first and last residue. The order of the fields is CDR3 length, J gene, V gene, D gene, CDR3 protein, CDR3 DNA. The D gene is left open where the match is weak.

>15|TRBJ2-1|TRBV6-5|TRBD1
CASRNDRGSYNEQFF
TGTGCCAGCAGAAACGACAGGGGCTCCTACAATGAGCAGTTCTTC
>16|TRBJ2-4|TRBV28|NA
CASSLSSGKDKNSQYF
TGTGCCAGCAGTTTAAGTTCAGGGAAGGACAAAAACAGTCAGTACTTC
>11|TRBJ2-7|TRBV10-3|NA
CASSGGIGQYF
TGTGCCTCCTCCGGGGGTATAGGGCAGTACTTC
>16|TRBJ1-4|TRBV4-2|TRBD1
CASSFVHGTEYEKLFF
TGTGCCAGCAGCTTCGTCCATGGGACAGAATATGAAAAACTGTTTTTT
>17|TRBJ2-1|TRBV25-1|NA
CASSDSLRDYLNNEQFF
TGTGCCAGCAGTGATTCTCTGCGGGATTACCTTAACAATGAGCAGTTCTTC
>15|TRBJ2-7|TRBV10-3|TRBD1
CAIRASGQGGYEQYF
TGTGCCATCAGGGCGTCTGGACAGGGAGGCTACGAGCAGTACTTC
>13|TRBJ2-7|TRBV6-5|NA
CASTTDSSYEQYF
TGTGCCAGCACCACGGACAGCTCCTACGAGCAGTACTTC
>13|TRBJ1-1|TRBV7-9|NA
CASSLYLNTEAFF
TGTGCCAGCAGCTTATATTTGAACACTGAAGCTTTCTTT
>15|TRBJ2-7|TRBV5-1|NA
CASSLAQLPYYEQYF
TGCGCCAGCAGCTTGGCCCAACTACCCTACTACGAGCAGTACTTC
>14|TRBJ2-5|TRBV7-2|TRBD1
CASSSGTAQETQYF
TGTGCCAGCAGCTCGGGGACAGCACAAGAGACCCAGTACTTC
>16|TRBJ2-7|TRBV4-3|TRBD2
CASSQEWTSGPYEQYF
TGCGCCAGCAGCCAAGAATGGACTAGCGGTCCCTACGAGCAGTACTTC
>13|TRBJ1-2|TRBV5-4|NA
CASSFRGGHGYTF
TGTGCCAGCAGCTTTCGTGGGGGCCACGGCTACACCTTC
>15|TRBJ2-7|TRBV2|NA
CASSEGLSSVYEQYF
TGTGCCAGCAGTGAAGGGTTGTCTAGCGTATACGAGCAGTACTTC
>16|TRBJ1-1|TRBV27|NA
CASRGLRTPMNTEAFF
TGTGCCAGCAGGGGACTCCGGACACCCATGAACACTGAAGCTTTCTTT
>15|TRBJ1-1|TRBV18|NA
CASSPLSRGATEAFF
TGTGCCAGCTCACCACTGTCACGGGGGGCGACTGAAGCTTTCTTT
>15|TRBJ2-7|TRBV4-2|NA
CASSQTTAQDYEQYF
TGTGCCAGCAGCCAAACAACAGCCCAGGACTACGAGCAGTACTTC
>14|TRBJ1-1|TRBV9|NA
CASSEEQGYTEAFF
TGTGCCAGCAGCGAGGAACAGGGATACACTGAAGCTTTCTTT
>16|TRBJ1-2|TRBV29-1|TRBD1
CSAPSPGGAPEGGYTF
TGCAGCGCCCCTTCCCCAGGGGGCGCCCCGGAAGGTGGCTACACCTTC
>15|TRBJ2-7|TRBV6-1|TRBD1
CASSPSQGAEYEQYF
TGTGCCAGCAGTCCTTCTCAGGGGGCTGAGTACGAGCAGTACTTC
>16|TRBJ2-1|TRBV18|TRBD1
CASSPPMGQGADEQFF
TGTGCCAGCTCACCACCGATGGGACAGGGGGCAGATGAGCAGTTCTTC
>17|TRBJ2-3|TRBV14|NA
CASSRLGGTLRTDTQYF
TGTGCCAGCAGCCGGCTTGGGGGGACTCTGAGGACAGATACGCAGTATTTT
>16|TRBJ2-3|TRBV12-5|TRBD2
CASGLGLAGFTDTQYF
TGTGCTAGTGGTTTGGGCCTAGCGGGATTCACAGATACGCAGTATTTT
>15|TRBJ2-1|TRBV2|TRBD1
CASRGTGGSYNEQFF
TGTGCCAGCAGGGGGACAGGGGGGTCCTACAATGAGCAGTTCTTC
>16|TRBJ2-7|TRBV5-1|NA
CASSLVGGPKLYEQYF
TGCGCCAGCAGCTTGGTTGGGGGCCCGAAACTATACGAGCAGTACTTC
>16|TRBJ2-2|TRBV7-3|TRBD1
CASRTTGGQNTGELFF
TGTGCCAGCAGGACAACAGGGGGACAGAACACCGGGGAGCTGTTTTTT
>14|TRBJ1-5|TRBV6-1|NA
CASSGRGGNQPQHF
TGTGCCAGCAGTGGGAGGGGTGGCAATCAGCCCCAGCATTTT
>11|TRBJ2-2|TRBV10-1|NA
CASSESGTGAF
TGCGCCAGCAGTGAGTCCGGGACTGGAGCCTTT
>16|TRBJ2-1|TRBV19|TRBD2
CASSISPGGGYNEQFF
TGTGCCAGTAGTATCAGTCCTGGCGGGGGTTACAATGAGCAGTTCTTC
>14|TRBJ2-5|TRBV10-2|NA
CASSENSSRGLKYF
TGCGCCAGCAGTGAGAACTCTAGCAGGGGTTTGAAGTACTTC
>14|TRBJ1-5|TRBV7-6|NA
CASSKGAGTGPQHF
TGTGCCAGCAGCAAAGGTGCAGGTACCGGGCCCCAGCATTTT
>13|TRBJ1-5|TRBV27|NA
CASSLMGGQPQHF
TGTGCCAGCAGTTTAATGGGGGGACAGCCCCAGCATTTT
>14|TRBJ2-7|TRBV28|NA
CASGAPQGAYEQYF
TGTGCCAGCGGCGCCCCCCAGGGTGCCTACGAGCAGTACTTC
>13|TRBJ1-2|TRBV7-9|TRBD1
CASSLGDSYGYTF
TGTGCCAGCAGCCTGGGGGACAGCTATGGCTACACCTTC
>18|TRBJ1-1|TRBV25-1|NA
CASSKFGAQRGGVGEAFF
TGTGCCAGCAGTAAATTCGGGGCCCAAAGAGGGGGTGTAGGTGAAGCTTTCTTT
>14|TRBJ1-4|TRBV1|NA
CTSSQRQDARRLFF
TGCACCAGCAGCCAGAGACAGGATGCCCGCAGGCTGTTTTTT
>17|TRBJ1-4|TRBV19|NA
CASSLEPGAATNEKLFF
TGTGCCAGTAGTTTAGAACCTGGGGCCGCAACTAATGAAAAACTGTTTTTT
>13|TRBJ1-2|TRBV5-6|TRBD1
CASSRDRTGGYTF
TGTGCCAGCAGCAGGGACAGGACAGGTGGCTACACCTTC
>11|TRBJ1-1|TRBV6-5|NA
CATKTVLEAFF
TGTGCCACCAAGACAGTCTTAGAAGCTTTCTTT
>17|TRBJ2-4|TRBV5-5|NA
CASSLASTGLAKNIQYF
TGTGCCAGCAGCTTGGCCTCGACAGGACTAGCCAAAAACATTCAGTACTTC
>17|TRBJ1-5|TRBV28|NA
CASSLGLRGGAYQPQHF
TGTGCCAGCAGTTTAGGGCTAAGGGGGGGAGCCTATCAGCCCCAGCATTTT
>15|TRBJ2-7|TRBV15|TRBD2
CATSRAGTRSYEQYF
TGTGCCACCAGCAGAGCCGGGACTAGGTCCTACGAGCAGTACTTC
>15|TRBJ2-3|TRBV10-3|TRBD2
CAISLAGGAADTQYF
TGTGCCATCAGTTTAGCGGGGGGGGCTGCGGATACGCAGTATTTT
>15|TRBJ1-6|TRBV6-4|NA
CASSERDRFGSPLHF
TGTGCCAGCAGTGAGCGCGACAGGTTTGGTTCACCCCTCCACTTT
>15|TRBJ1-5|TRBV28|NA
CASRFRGLSNQPQHF
TGTGCCAGCAGATTTAGAGGCCTAAGCAATCAGCCCCAGCATTTT
>17|TRBJ1-3|TRBV9|NA
CASSVGGGPTSGNTIYF
TGTGCCAGCAGCGTAGGCGGAGGGCCGACCTCTGGAAACACCATATATTTT
>15|TRBJ2-7|TRBV7-9|TRBD2
CASSLASGRAYEQYF
TGTGCCAGCAGCTTAGCAAGCGGGAGGGCCTACGAGCAGTACTTC
>14|TRBJ2-5|TRBV14|NA
CASSWDWPKGTQYF
TGTGCCAGCAGCTGGGACTGGCCGAAGGGCACCCAGTACTTC
>16|TRBJ2-2|TRBV5-1|TRBD1
CASSLVAGGNTGELFF
TGCGCCAGCAGCTTGGTAGCAGGGGGCAACACCGGGGAGCTGTTTTTT